This T cell receptor (beta chain) comes out of a study of T cell responses to AZD1222 COVID-19 vaccine. General study results and limits: An increase in Spike-specific TCR breadth and depth was observed after two AZD1222 doses. Scientists sampled the repertoires only once the peak T cell response had passed.

The CDR3 runs to 12 residues. The germline V gene encodes CDR1 LNHDA and CDR2 SQIVND (reference sequence). V gave up 10 bases and J gave up 1 base, with 10 bases separating them. A word on this clone: Its antigen is not identified.

Investigators merged groups given second doses at roughly 4 or roughly 12 weeks. The data were produced by immunoSEQ multiplex PCR, yet TCRdb's version contains in-frame clones alone and is incomplete. This sample has 120,000 to 150,000 clones, with over 80% found just once. The specimen was peripheral blood, collected 28 days after the second AZD1222 dose. This sequence joins TRBV19 and TRBJ1-1; D is ambiguous. The receptor's source is an adult who received the AZD1222 COVID-19 vaccine. The CDR3 region has the DNA TGTGCCATCCGAGTAGGGAACACTGAAGCTTTCTTT. As protein: CAIRVGNTEAFF.